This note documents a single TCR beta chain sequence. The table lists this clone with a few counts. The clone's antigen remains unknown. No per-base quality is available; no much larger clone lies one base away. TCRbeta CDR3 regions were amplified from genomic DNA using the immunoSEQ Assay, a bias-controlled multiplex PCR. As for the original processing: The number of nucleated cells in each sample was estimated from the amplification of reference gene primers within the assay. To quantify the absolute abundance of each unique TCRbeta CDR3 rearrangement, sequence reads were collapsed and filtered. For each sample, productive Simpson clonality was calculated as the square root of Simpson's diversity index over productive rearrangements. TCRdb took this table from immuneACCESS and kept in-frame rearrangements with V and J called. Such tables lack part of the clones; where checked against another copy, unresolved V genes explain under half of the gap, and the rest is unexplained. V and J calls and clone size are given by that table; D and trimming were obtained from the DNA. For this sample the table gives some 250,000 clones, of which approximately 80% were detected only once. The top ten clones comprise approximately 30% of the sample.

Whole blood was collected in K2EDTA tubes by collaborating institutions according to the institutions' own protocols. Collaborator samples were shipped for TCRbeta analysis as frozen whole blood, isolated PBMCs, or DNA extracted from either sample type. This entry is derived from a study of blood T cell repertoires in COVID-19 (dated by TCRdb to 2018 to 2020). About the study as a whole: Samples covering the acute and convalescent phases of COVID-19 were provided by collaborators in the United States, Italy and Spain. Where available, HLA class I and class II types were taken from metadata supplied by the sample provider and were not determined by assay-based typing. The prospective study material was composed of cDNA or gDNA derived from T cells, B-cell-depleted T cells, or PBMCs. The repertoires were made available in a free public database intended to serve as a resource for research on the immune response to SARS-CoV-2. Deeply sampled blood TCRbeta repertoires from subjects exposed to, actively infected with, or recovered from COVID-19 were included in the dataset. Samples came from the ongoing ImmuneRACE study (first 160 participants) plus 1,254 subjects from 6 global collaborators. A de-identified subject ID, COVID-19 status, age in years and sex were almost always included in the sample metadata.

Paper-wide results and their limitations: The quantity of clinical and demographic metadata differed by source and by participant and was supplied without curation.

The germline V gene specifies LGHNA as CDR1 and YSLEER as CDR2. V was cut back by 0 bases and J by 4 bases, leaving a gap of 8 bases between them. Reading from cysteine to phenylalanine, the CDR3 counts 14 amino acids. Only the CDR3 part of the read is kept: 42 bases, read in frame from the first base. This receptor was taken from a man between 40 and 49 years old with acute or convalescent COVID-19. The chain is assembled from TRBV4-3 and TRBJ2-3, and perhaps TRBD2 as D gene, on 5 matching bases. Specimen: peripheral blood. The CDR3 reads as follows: CASSQDRRPDTQYF. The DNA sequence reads TGCGCCAGCAGCCAAGATAGGAGGCCAGATACGCAGTATTTT.